The entry below describes one TCR beta chain. As yet, its antigen is unknown. Trimming took off 4 bases at V and 9 bases at J, with 10 bases between the two ends. The CDR3 has 13 amino acids. Germline CDR1 is ENHRY and CDR2 is SYGVKD. The data stem from a study of vaccination and CD4 T cells after COVID-19. Sequencing of the DNA from cultured CD4+ T cells was carried out with the Oncomine TCR Beta short-read assay. TCRdb reanalysed the PCR reads using MiXCR and keeps one entry per CDR3 protein. The sample has over 14,000 distinct CDR3 sequences; roughly half are singletons. Treatment of the sample: roughly 10-day PBMC culture with coronavirus spike peptide pools or control peptides (ViraFEST assay).

The chain links TRBV10-3 to TRBJ1-6; weak D call: TRBD1 (5 bases). Material: CD4+ T cells from blood, cultured in vitro. This clonotype was sampled from a human donor who had recovered from COVID-19. The CDR3 protein is CAISVGTGSPLHF. The CDR3 region has the DNA TGTGCCATCAGTGTTGGGACGGGTTCACCCCTCCACTTT.